These 21 T cell receptor beta chains share one sample of origin, sequenced in a study of blood T cell repertoires in COVID-19. Using immunoSEQ multiplex PCR, the repertoire was profiled, and TCRdb retains in-frame clones only, with some absent. In the table there are 200,000 to 300,000 clones, around 89% of which are singletons. Sequenced material: PBMCs or T cells enriched from blood (not recorded which). These receptors were obtained from a man in his forties who had recovered from COVID-19.

The chain combines TRBV15 with TRBJ2-2, with D possibly being TRBD2 (6 bases). In germline, CDR1 is LNHNV, CDR2 YYDKDF (reference sequence). V gave up 5 bases and J gave up 7 bases, with 17 bases separating them. The CDR3 totals 15 residues. CDR3: CATSPPGGAGGELFF. The CDR3 DNA follows: TGTGCCACCAGCCCACCTGGAGGGGCCGGCGGGGAGCTGTTTTTT.

The chain employs TRBV27 and TRBJ2-3, with 12 bases aligning to TRBD2. CDR1 and CDR2 from the germline V gene are MNHEY and SMNVEV (reference sequence). V lost 4 bases and J lost 0; bases outside the gene matches: 2. The CDR3 covers 16 residues. DNA for the CDR3: TGTGCCAGCAGTTACGGGACTAGCGGGAGCACAGATACGCAGTATTTT. This codes for CASSYGTSGSTDTQYF.

The genes are TRBV5-1 and TRBJ1-1; TRBD1 agrees at 7 bases. V was clipped by 4 bases and J by 1 base; unmatched bases: 4. The CDR3 covers 14 residues. CDR1 SGHRS and CDR2 YFSETQ come from the germline V gene. CDR3 protein: CASSHRQGNTEAFF. The CDR3 DNA follows: TGCGCCAGCAGCCATCGACAGGGGAACACTGAAGCTTTCTTT.

The chain joins TRBV11-2 to TRBJ1-4; 10 bases agree with TRBD1. Germline lookup yields CDR1 SGHAT and CDR2 FQNNGV. V shed 5 bases, J shed 1 base, and the junction held 4 bases outside the gene matches. This CDR3 contains 16 residues. The CDR3 here is CASSQGQGITNEKLFF. CDR3 DNA: TGTGCCAGCAGCCAGGGACAGGGGATAACTAATGAAAAACTGTTTTTT.

The chain employs TRBV7-9 and TRBJ1-6; TRBD1 might be the D (5 bases). Germline V lookup: CDR1 SEHNR, CDR2 FQNEAQ (reference sequence). V lost 5 bases and J lost 5, with 7 bases in between. There are 13 residues in the CDR3. The CDR3 is CASSQQDNSPLHF. CDR3 nucleotides: TGTGCCAGCAGCCAACAGGATAATTCACCCCTCCACTTT.

In DNA, the CDR3 is TGCAGCGTTGAAATTGGAGGGGGCGGCCAGCCCCAGCATTTT. Translated: CSVEIGGGGQPQHF. The chain links TRBV29-1 to TRBJ1-5; TRBD1 matches at 7 bases. Per germline, CDR1 SQVTM and CDR2 ANQGSEA. This CDR3 is built from 14 residues. After removal of 2 bases from V and 7 bases from J, the junction contained 8 bases not matched to a gene.

J is TRBJ1-5 and V is TRBV19, with D possibly being TRBD1 (5 bases). The CDR3 runs to 13 residues. V was cut by 9 bases and J by 4 bases, with 13 bases left in between. Germline V gene lookup returns CDR1 LNHDA and CDR2 SQIVND (reference sequence). The CDR3 coding sequence is TGTGCCAGCGTATTTGCAGGGAATCAGCCCCAGCATTTT. Translation gives CASVFAGNQPQHF.

This clone has a handful of counts. The chain is built from TRBV12-3 or TRBV12-4 and TRBJ1-2, with D tentatively TRBD1 (6 bases). The length of the CDR3 is 12 residues. The V end was cut by 1 base, the J end by 7 bases, with 7 bases between. The CDR3 DNA sequence: TGTGCCAGCAGTTTAGAGGGGGTTGGCTACACCTTC. Translation gives CASSLEGVGYTF.

This clone was observed once. This rearrangement joins TRBV12-5 to TRBJ2-3; a possible D gene is TRBD2 (6 bases). The length of the CDR3 is 15 residues. Looked up from germline, CDR1 is LGHNT and CDR2 is FRNRAP. Trimming stripped 0 bases from V and 0 bases from J, with 7 bases between. CDR3 amino acids: CASGLVSGSTDTQYF. The CDR3 DNA sequence: TGTGCTAGTGGTTTGGTAAGCGGGAGCACAGATACGCAGTATTTT.

The chain uses TRBV6-5 and TRBJ1-1, with D possibly being TRBD1 (5 bases). V lost 5 bases, J lost 6 bases, and 13 bases lay in between. The CDR3 length is 13 residues. The germline gives CDR1 MNHEY, CDR2 SVGAGI. CDR3 sequence reads: CASSTVRASEAFF. For the CDR3, the DNA is TGTGCCAGCAGTACAGTCAGGGCATCTGAAGCTTTCTTT.

The chain links TRBV7-2 to TRBJ1-4, with D hard to call. This CDR3 contains 18 residues. Between the trimmed V and J ends, which lost 5 bases and 0 bases, there was a span of 19 bases. Germline assignment: CDR1 SGHTA and CDR2 FQGNSA. The CDR3 nucleotides are TGTGCCAGCAGCCTATGGATCGGGGTCGGCACAACTAATGAAAAACTGTTTTTT. Amino acid sequence: CASSLWIGVGTTNEKLFF.

This chain uses TRBV12-5 with TRBJ2-3, with 7 positions matching TRBD2. There are 13 residues in the CDR3. Unmatched junction bases numbered 3, after V lost 1 base and J lost 8 bases. Germline loops: CDR1 LGHNT, CDR2 FRNRAP. CDR3 amino acids: CASGLDGGSTQYF. The CDR3, as DNA: TGTGCTAGTGGTTTGGACGGCGGGAGTACGCAGTATTTT. The full variable domain, in which reference TRBV12-5 and TRBJ2-3 provide the parts outside the CDR3, is DARVTQTPRHKVTEMGQEVTMRCQPILGHNTVFWYRQTMMQGLELLAYFRNRAPLDDSGMPKDRFSAEMPDATLATLKIQPSEPRDSAVYFCASGLDGGSTQYFGPGTRLTVL.

CDR3 amino acids: CASSPQAGLNSNQPQHF. For the CDR3, the DNA is TGTGCCAGCTCACCACAGGCAGGGCTTAATAGCAATCAGCCCCAGCATTTT. The chain uses TRBV18 and TRBJ1-5; tentative D call: TRBD1 (5 bases). This CDR3 is 17 amino acids long. Deletions cut 1 base from V and 0 bases from J, with 13 bases between. CDR1 is KGHSH and CDR2 is LQKENI in the germline V gene.

This chain uses TRBV19 with TRBJ2-1; 14 bases map to TRBD2. CDR3 length: 15 residues. With 2 bases clipped from V and 8 bases from J, the junction kept 2 bases outside the gene matches. The germline gives CDR1 LNHDA, CDR2 SQIVND (reference sequence). The CDR3 here is CASSIQGLAGDEQFF. CDR3 in DNA: TGTGCCAGTAGTATACAGGGACTAGCGGGAGATGAGCAGTTCTTC.

The chain joins TRBV5-5 to TRBJ1-1; unclear D gene. The germline V gene has CDR1 SGHKS and CDR2 YYEKEE (reference sequence). The CDR3 loop spans 15 amino acids. Between the trimmed V and J ends, which lost 4 bases and 0 bases, there was a span of 13 bases. The CDR3 DNA sequence: TGTGCCAGCAGCCCCGGGGAAGGGTTGAACACTGAAGCTTTCTTT. This gives the protein CASSPGEGLNTEAFF.

The rearrangement links TRBV28 to TRBJ2-2; possible D gene TRBD2, 6 bases. Trimming cost V 7 bases and J 4 bases, with 22 bases left between them. Germline assignment: CDR1 MDHEN and CDR2 SYDVKM. The CDR3 contains 17 residues. The CDR3 loop reads CASNPRELAQFTGELFF. CDR3 DNA sequence: TGTGCCAGCAACCCCCGTGAGCTAGCGCAATTCACCGGGGAGCTGTTTTTT.

V and J are TRBV5-1 and TRBJ2-7, with no clear D. Trimming took off 2 bases at V and 3 bases at J, with 12 bases between the two ends. The CDR3 has 14 residues. Germline V gene sequence: CDR1 SGHRS, CDR2 YFSETQ. The CDR3 DNA is TGCGCCAGCAGCTTCGGTACCATTAACTACGAGCAGTACTTC. Protein sequence: CASSFGTINYEQYF.

The chain links TRBV12-3 or TRBV12-4 to TRBJ1-5, with a weak D call TRBD1 (6 bases). This CDR3 spans 13 amino acids. Trimming pared 8 bases from V and 4 bases from J, leaving 12 bases between. The CDR3 nucleotides are TGTGCCAGCCGTGGGGGCCCTAATCAGCCCCAGCATTTT. It codes for CASRGGPNQPQHF.

The chain carries TRBV2 and TRBJ2-7, with D possibly TRBD1 on 6 matching bases. With 7 bases removed from V and 4 bases from J, the gap between germline ends came to 14 bases. From germline, CDR1 is SNHLY and CDR2 FYNNEI. The CDR3 runs 13 residues. The CDR3 DNA is TGTGCCAGCACACAGGGAGCCCTTTACGAGCAGTACTTC. Its translation is CASTQGALYEQYF.

V usage is TRBV9 and J usage is TRBJ2-7; the match to TRBD2 covers 8 bases. CDR3 length: 15 amino acids. The germline CDR1 and CDR2 sequences are SGDLS and YYNGEE. V was pared by 1 base and J by 7 bases, with 10 bases of the junction left unmatched. The CDR3 loop reads CASSVRAGVGGEQYF. The CDR3 DNA sequence: TGTGCCAGCAGCGTACGAGCGGGGGTCGGTGGGGAGCAGTACTTC.

The rearrangement joins TRBV7-3 to TRBJ2-2, with TRBD1 identical over 8 bases. After removal of 4 bases from V and 0 bases from J, the junction contained 4 bases not matched to a gene. Looked up from germline, CDR1 is SGHTA and CDR2 is FQGTGA. The CDR3 totals 16 residues. The CDR3 DNA is TGTGCCAGCAGCTCCTACAGGGGGGCGAACACCGGGGAGCTGTTTTTT. Its translation: CASSSYRGANTGELFF.